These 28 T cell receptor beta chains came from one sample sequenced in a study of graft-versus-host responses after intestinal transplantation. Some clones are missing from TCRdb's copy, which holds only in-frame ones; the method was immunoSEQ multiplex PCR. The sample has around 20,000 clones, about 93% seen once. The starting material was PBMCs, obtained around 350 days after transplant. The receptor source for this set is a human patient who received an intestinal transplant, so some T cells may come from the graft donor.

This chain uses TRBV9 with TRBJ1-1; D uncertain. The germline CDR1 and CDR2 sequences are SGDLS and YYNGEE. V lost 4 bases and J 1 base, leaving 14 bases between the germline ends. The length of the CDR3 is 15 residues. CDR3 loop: CASSPRASGNTEAFF. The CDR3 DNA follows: TGTGCCAGCAGCCCTCGGGCCTCGGGGAACACTGAAGCTTTCTTT. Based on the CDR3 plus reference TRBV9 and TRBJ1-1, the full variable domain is DSGVTQTPKHLITATGQRVTLRCSPRSGDLSVYWYQQSLDQGLQFLIQYYNGEERAKGNILERFSAQQFPDLHSELNLSSLELGDSALYFCASSPRASGNTEAFFGQGTRLTVV.

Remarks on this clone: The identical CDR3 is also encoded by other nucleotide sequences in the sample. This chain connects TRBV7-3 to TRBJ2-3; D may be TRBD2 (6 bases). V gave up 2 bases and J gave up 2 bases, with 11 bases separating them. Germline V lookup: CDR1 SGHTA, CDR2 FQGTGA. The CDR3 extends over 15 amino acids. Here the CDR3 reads CASSLGGDPTDTQYF. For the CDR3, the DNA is TGTGCCAGCAGCTTAGGAGGGGACCCCACAGATACGCAGTATTTT.

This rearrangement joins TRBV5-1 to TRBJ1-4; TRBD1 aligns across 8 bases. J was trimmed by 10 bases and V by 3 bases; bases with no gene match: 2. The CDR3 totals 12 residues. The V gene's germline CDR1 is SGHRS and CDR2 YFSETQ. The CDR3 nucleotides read TGCGCCAGCAGCTCAGACAGGGGAAAACTGTTTTTT. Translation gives CASSSDRGKLFF. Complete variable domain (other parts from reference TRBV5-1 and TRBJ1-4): KAGVTQTPRYLIKTRGQQVTLSCSPISGHRSVSWYQQTPGQGLQFLFEYFSETQRNKGNFPGRFSGRQFSNSRSEMNVSTLELGDSALYLCASSSDRGKLFFGSGTQLSVL.

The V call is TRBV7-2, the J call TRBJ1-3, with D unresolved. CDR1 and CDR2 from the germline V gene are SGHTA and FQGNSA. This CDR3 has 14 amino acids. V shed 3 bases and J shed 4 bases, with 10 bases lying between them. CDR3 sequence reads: CASSLADLGNTIYF. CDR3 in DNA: TGTGCCAGCAGCTTGGCGGATCTAGGAAACACCATATATTTT.

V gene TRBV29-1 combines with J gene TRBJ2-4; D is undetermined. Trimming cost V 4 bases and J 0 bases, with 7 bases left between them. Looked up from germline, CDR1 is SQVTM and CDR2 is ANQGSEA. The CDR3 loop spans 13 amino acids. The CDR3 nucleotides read TGCAGCGTTGTTCCGATAGCCAAAAACATTCAGTACTTC. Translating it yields CSVVPIAKNIQYF.

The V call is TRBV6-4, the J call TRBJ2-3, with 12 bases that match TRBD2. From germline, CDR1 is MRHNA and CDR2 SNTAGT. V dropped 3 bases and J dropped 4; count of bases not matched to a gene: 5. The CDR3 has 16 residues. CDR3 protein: CASSEVSSGGADTQYF. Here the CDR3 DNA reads TGTGCCAGCAGTGAAGTCTCTAGCGGGGGGGCAGATACGCAGTATTTT.

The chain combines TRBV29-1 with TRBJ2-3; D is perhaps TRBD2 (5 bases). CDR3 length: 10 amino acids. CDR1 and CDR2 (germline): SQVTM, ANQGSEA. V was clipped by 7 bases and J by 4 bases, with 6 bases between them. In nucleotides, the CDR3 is TGCAGCGCCGGGGCAGATACGCAGTATTTT. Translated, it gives CSAGADTQYF.

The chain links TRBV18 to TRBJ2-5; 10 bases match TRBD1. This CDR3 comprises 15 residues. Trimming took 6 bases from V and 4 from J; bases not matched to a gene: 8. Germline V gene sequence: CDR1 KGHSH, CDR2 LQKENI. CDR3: CASSRQGARGETQYF. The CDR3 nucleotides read TGTGCCAGCTCGCGACAGGGGGCGAGAGGAGAGACCCAGTACTTC.

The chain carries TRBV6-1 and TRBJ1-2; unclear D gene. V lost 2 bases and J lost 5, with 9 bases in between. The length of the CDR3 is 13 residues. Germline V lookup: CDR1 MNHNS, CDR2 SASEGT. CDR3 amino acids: CASSELSIYGYTF. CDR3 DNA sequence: TGTGCCAGCAGTGAATTGTCGATATATGGCTACACCTTC.

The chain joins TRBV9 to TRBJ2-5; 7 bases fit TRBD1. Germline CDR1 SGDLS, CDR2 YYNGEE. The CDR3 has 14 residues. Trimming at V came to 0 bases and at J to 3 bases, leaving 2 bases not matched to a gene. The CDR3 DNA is TGTGCCAGCAGCGTAGCAGGGGGAGAAGAGACCCAGTACTTC. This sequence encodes CASSVAGGEETQYF.

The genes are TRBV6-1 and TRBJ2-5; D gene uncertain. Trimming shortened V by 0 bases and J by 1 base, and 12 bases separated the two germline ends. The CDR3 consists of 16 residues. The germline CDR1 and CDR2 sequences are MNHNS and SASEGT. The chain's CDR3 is CASSEARYYIQETQYF. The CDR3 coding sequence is TGTGCCAGCAGTGAAGCGCGTTACTACATCCAAGAGACCCAGTACTTC.

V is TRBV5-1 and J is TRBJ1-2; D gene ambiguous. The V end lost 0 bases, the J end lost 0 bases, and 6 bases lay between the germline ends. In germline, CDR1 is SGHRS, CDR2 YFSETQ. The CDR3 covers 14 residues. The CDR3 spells CASSLAAANYGYTF. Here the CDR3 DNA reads TGCGCCAGCAGCTTGGCCGCCGCTAACTATGGCTACACCTTC.

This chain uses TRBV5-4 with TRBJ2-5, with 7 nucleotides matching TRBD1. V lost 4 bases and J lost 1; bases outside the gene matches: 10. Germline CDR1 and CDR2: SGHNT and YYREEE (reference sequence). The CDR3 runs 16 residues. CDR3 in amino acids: CASSPGQTGSQETQYF. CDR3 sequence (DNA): TGTGCCAGCAGCCCGGGACAGACAGGGTCCCAAGAGACCCAGTACTTC.

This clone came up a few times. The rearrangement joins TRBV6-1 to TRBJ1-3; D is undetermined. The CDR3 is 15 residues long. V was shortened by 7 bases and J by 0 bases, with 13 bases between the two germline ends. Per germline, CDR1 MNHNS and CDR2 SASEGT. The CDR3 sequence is CASNKIRGSGNTIYF. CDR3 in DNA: TGTGCCAGCAATAAGATCCGGGGCTCTGGAAACACCATATATTTT.

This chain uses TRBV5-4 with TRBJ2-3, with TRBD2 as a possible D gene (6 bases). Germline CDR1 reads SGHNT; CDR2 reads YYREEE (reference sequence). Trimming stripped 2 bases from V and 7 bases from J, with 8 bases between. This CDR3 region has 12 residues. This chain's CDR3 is CASSFGRHTQYF. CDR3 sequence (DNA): TGTGCCAGCAGCTTCGGGAGACATACGCAGTATTTT.

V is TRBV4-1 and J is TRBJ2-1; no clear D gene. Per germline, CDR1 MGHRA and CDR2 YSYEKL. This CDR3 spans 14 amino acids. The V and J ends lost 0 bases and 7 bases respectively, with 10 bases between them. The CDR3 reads CASSQEVPRNEQFF. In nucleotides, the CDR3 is TGCGCCAGCAGCCAAGAGGTCCCTAGGAATGAGCAGTTCTTC.

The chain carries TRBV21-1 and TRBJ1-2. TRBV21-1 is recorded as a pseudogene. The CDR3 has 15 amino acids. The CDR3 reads CASSKVFGSSYGYTF. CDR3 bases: TGTGCCAGCAGCAAAGTTTTCGGCAGTTCTTATGGCTACACCTTC.

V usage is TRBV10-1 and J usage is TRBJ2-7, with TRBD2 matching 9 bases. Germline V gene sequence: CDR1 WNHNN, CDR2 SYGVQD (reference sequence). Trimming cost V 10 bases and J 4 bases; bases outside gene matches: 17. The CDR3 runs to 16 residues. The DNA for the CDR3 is TGCGCCACACATAAATTAGCGGGAGATTTGCTGTACGAGCAGTACTTC. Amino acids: CATHKLAGDLLYEQYF.

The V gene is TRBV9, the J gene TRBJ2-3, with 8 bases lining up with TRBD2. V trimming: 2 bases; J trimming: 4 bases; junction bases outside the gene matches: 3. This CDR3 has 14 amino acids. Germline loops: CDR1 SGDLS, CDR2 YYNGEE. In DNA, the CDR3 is TGTGCCAGCAGCGTCGGGGGGGGATCAGATACGCAGTATTTT. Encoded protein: CASSVGGGSDTQYF.

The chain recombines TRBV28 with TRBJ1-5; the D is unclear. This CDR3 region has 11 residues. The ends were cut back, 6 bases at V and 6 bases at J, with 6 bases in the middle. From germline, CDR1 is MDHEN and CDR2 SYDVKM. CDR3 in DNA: TGTGCCAGCAGGCAAGGTCAGCCCCAGCATTTT. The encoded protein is CASRQGQPQHF.

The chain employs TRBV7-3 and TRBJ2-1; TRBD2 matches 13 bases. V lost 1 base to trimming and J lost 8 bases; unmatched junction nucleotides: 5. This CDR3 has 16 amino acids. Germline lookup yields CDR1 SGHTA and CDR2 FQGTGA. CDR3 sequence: CASSLNRLAGGDEQFF. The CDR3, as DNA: TGTGCCAGCAGCTTAAATCGACTAGCGGGAGGAGATGAGCAGTTCTTC. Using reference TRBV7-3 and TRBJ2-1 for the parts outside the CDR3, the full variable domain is GAGVSQTPSNKVTEKGKYVELRCDPISGHTALYWYRQSLGQGPEFLIYFQGTGAADDSGLPNDRFFAVRPEGSVSTLKIQRTERGDSAVYLCASSLNRLAGGDEQFFGPGTRLTVL.

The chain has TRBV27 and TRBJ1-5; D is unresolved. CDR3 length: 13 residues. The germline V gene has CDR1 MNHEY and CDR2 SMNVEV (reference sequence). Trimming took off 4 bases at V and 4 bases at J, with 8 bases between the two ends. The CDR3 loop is CASSSTDNQPQHF. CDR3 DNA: TGTGCCAGCAGTTCTACCGATAATCAGCCCCAGCATTTT.

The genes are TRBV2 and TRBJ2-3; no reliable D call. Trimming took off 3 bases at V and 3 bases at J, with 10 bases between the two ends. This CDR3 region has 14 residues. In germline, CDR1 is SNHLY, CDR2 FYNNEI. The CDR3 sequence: CASSESPFTDTQYF. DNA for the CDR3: TGTGCCAGCAGTGAGTCCCCCTTTACAGATACGCAGTATTTT.

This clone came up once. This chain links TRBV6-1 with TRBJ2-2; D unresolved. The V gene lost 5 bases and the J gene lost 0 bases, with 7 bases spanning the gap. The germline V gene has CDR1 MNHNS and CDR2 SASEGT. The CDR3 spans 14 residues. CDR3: CASSQGTNTGELFF. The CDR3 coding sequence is TGTGCCAGCAGTCAAGGGACGAACACCGGGGAGCTGTTTTTT.

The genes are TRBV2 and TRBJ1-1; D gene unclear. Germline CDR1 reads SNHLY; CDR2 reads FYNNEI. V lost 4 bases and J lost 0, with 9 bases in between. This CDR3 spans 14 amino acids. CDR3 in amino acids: CASSASLLNTEAFF. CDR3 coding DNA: TGTGCCAGCAGTGCGTCTCTCTTGAACACTGAAGCTTTCTTT. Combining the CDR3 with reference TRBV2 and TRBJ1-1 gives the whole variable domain EPEVTQTPSHQVTQMGQEVILRCVPISNHLYFYWYRQILGQKVEFLVSFYNNEISEKSEIFDDQFSVERPDGSNFTLKIRSTKLEDSAMYFCASSASLLNTEAFFGQGTRLTVV.

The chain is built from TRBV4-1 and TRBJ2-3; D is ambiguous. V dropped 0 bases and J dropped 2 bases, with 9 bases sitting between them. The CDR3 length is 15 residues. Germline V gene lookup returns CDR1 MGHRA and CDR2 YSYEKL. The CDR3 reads CASSQDRIFTDTQYF. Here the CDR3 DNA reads TGCGCCAGCAGCCAAGACAGGATCTTCACAGATACGCAGTATTTT.

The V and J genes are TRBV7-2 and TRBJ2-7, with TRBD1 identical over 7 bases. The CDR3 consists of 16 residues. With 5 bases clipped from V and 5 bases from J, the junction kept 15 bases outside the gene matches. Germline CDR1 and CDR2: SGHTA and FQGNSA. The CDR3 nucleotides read TGTGCCAGCAGCGACCCAGAACGACAGGGTATCGACGAGCAGTACTTC. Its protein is CASSDPERQGIDEQYF.

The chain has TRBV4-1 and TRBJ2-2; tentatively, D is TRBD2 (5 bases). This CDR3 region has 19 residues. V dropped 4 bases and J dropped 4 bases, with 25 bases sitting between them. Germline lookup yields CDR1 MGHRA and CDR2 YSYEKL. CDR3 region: CASSPEDFFRGRITGELFF. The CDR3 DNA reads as TGCGCCAGCAGCCCCGAAGACTTTTTTCGGGGTCGTATCACCGGGGAGCTGTTTTTT.